This is a list of T cell receptor beta chains from one sample in a study of T-cell reconstitution after alpha-beta-depleted transplantation in children. TCRdb used MiXCR to reprocess the PCR reads, holding one entry per CDR3 protein. The table includes some 460,000 distinct CDR3 sequences, around 15% detected once. The source was PBMCs, mostly from graft donor cells, collected 360 days after TCRalphabeta/CD19-depleted stem cell transplant. These receptors came from a boy under three years old who had a stem cell transplant for Wiskott-Aldrich syndrome, so the T cells may come from the graft donor. The CDR3 runs from the conserved cysteine through the conserved F or W. The D gene is left open where the match is weak. The size field is filled for only some rows; it gives once, few, many or a size class.

j_call,v_call,clone_size,d_call,cdr3_aa,cdr3_nt
TRBJ2-1,TRBV20-1,few,NA,CSARDHRAHEQFF,TGCAGTGCTAGAGATCATCGCGCCCATGAGCAGTTCTTC
TRBJ2-2,TRBV4-1,NA,TRBD2,CASSHAQGRAQSTGELFF,TGCGCCAGCAGCCACGCTCAAGGGAGGGCCCAATCCACCGGGGAGCTGTTTTTT
TRBJ2-7,TRBV5-1,few,NA,CASRVLGDPNYEQYF,TGCGCCAGCAGGGTCTTGGGAGACCCCAACTACGAGCAGTACTTC
TRBJ2-7,TRBV15,few,NA,CATSRRTALRGYEQYF,TGTGCCACCAGCAGGAGGACAGCCCTTAGAGGCTACGAGCAGTACTTC
TRBJ2-3,TRBV12-3/TRBV12-4,NA,NA,CASSSVGGGPDTQYF,TGTGCCAGCAGTTCGGTGGGAGGGGGCCCAGATACGCAGTATTTT
TRBJ2-1,TRBV7-9,few,NA,CASSLALAYDNEQFF,TGTGCCAGCAGCTTAGCTCTAGCTTACGACAATGAGCAGTTCTTC
TRBJ2-5,TRBV7-8,NA,TRBD1,CASSLLRTGYGETQYF,TGTGCCAGCAGCTTATTGCGGACAGGGTATGGAGAGACCCAGTACTTC
TRBJ2-1,TRBV11-2,few,TRBD2,CASSSYTGLAGHDSDEQFF,TGTGCCAGCAGCTCCTATACGGGACTAGCGGGACACGACTCGGATGAGCAGTTCTTC
TRBJ2-7,TRBV20-1,NA,NA,CSAWVGYEQYF,TGCAGTGCTTGGGTCGGCTACGAGCAGTACTTC
TRBJ1-3,TRBV6-1,NA,NA,CASTTGLSGNTIYF,TGTGCCAGCACCACAGGCCTCTCTGGAAACACCATATATTTT
TRBJ1-1,TRBV7-9,few,TRBD1,CASSLIGRQGMNTEAFF,TGTGCCAGCAGCTTAATAGGACGACAGGGTATGAACACTGAAGCTTTCTTT
TRBJ1-5,TRBV6-1,few,NA,CASSEALKGGRNQPQHF,TGTGCCAGCAGTGAAGCGCTTAAGGGCGGACGCAATCAGCCCCAGCATTTT
TRBJ2-1,TRBV12-3/TRBV12-4,NA,TRBD2,CASSLLPRALAGEQFF,TGTGCCAGCAGTCTACTCCCCCGGGCCTTAGCGGGGGAGCAGTTCTTC
TRBJ1-5,TRBV10-2,NA,NA,CASSESIRARGSNQPQHF,TGCGCCAGCAGTGAGTCGATAAGGGCTCGGGGTAGCAATCAGCCCCAGCATTTT
TRBJ2-5,TRBV5-1,NA,TRBD2,CASSPGAGGPLKTQYF,TGCGCCAGCAGCCCCGGAGCGGGAGGGCCGTTGAAGACCCAGTACTTC
TRBJ2-1,TRBV6-2/TRBV6-3,NA,NA,CASSSQGGVQREQFF,TGTGCCAGCAGTTCACAGGGTGGGGTCCAGCGGGAGCAGTTCTTC
TRBJ2-7,TRBV6-5,NA,TRBD2,CASSYGGGRVYEQYF,TGTGCCAGCAGTTACGGCGGCGGGAGGGTATACGAGCAGTACTTC
TRBJ1-5,TRBV18,NA,TRBD1,CASSPGQMGWQPQHF,TGTGCCAGCTCACCGGGACAGATGGGGTGGCAGCCCCAGCATTTT